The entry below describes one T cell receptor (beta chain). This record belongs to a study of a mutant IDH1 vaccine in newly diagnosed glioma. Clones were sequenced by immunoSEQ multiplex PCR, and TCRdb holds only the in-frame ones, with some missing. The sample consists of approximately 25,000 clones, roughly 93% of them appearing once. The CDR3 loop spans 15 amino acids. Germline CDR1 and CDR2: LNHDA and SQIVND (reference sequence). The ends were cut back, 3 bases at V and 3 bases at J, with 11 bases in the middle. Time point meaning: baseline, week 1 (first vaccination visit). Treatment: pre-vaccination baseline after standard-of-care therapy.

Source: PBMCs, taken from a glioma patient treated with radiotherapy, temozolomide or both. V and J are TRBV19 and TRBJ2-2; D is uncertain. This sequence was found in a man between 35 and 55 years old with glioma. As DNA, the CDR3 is TGTGCCAGTAGTATGGTGGAGTATGACACCGGGGAGCTGTTTTTT. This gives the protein CASSMVEYDTGELFF.